These 28 T cell receptor beta chains share one sample of origin, sequenced in a study of T-cell reconstitution after alpha-beta-depleted transplantation in children. TCRbeta library construction was performed incorporating unique molecular identifiers. Using its own MiXCR run on the PCR reads, TCRdb lists one record per CDR3 protein. Here the sample spans 220,000 or so distinct CDR3 sequences, around 7.5% being singletons. Sequencing used PBMCs, mostly from graft donor cells, obtained 180 days after TCRalphabeta/CD19-depleted stem cell transplant. The receptors derive from a male patient younger than 18 who had a stem cell transplant for acute lymphoblastic leukemia, so the T cells may come from the graft donor.

Many counts were recorded for this clonotype. The rearrangement joins TRBV19 to TRBJ2-5; possible D gene TRBD2, 5 bases. The CDR3 loop spans 13 amino acids. Germline-derived CDR1 and CDR2 are LNHDA and SQIVND (reference sequence). V lost 1 base to trimming and J lost 3 bases, with 6 bases between them. The CDR3 region is CASSIGGKETQYF. The CDR3 nucleotides are TGTGCCAGTAGTATAGGAGGGAAAGAGACCCAGTACTTC.

This clonotype was seen ten or more times. The rearrangement joins TRBV5-1 to TRBJ2-7; no firm D call. The CDR3 spans 16 residues. Trimming removed 0 bases from V and 4 bases from J, with 17 bases in between. Germline V gene lookup returns CDR1 SGHRS and CDR2 YFSETQ. The DNA for the CDR3 is TGCGCCAGCAGCTTGGCCCCTCATCGAGGCGAATACGAGCAGTACTTC. Translating gives CASSLAPHRGEYEQYF.

This clonotype came up many times. V gene TRBV7-2 combines with J gene TRBJ2-7; 8 bases are a match to TRBD2. J was trimmed by 0 bases and V by 5 bases; bases with no gene match: 9. CDR3 length: 16 amino acids. Germline assignment: CDR1 SGHTA and CDR2 FQGNSA. Here the CDR3 DNA reads TGTGCCAGCAGCCTGACCTTTGGGACTAGCTCCTACGAGCAGTACTTC. Translation: CASSLTFGTSSYEQYF. Supplemented by reference TRBV7-2 and TRBJ2-7, the full variable domain reads GAGVSQSPSNKVTEKGKDVELRCDPISGHTALYWYRQSLGQGLEFLIYFQGNSAPDKSGLPSDRFSAERTGGSVSTLTIQRTQQEDSAVYLCASSLTFGTSSYEQYFGPGTRLTVT.

This clonotype was detected ten times or more. This sequence joins TRBV9 and TRBJ1-5; D is unclear. CDR1 is SGDLS and CDR2 is YYNGEE in the germline V gene. V was shortened by 4 bases and J by 0 bases, with 11 bases between the two germline ends. The CDR3 runs 15 residues. In nucleotides, the CDR3 is TGTGCCAGCAGCATTCAGACGGATAGCAATCAGCCCCAGCATTTT. Protein: CASSIQTDSNQPQHF.

This clonotype has at least ten counts. V usage is TRBV12-3 or TRBV12-4 and J usage is TRBJ2-5, with 9 bases matching TRBD1. This CDR3 has 14 residues. V gave up 3 bases and J gave up 5 bases; unmatched junction bases: 4. CDR3 amino acids: CASSFDGQGETQYF. Written as DNA, the CDR3 is TGTGCCAGCAGTTTCGATGGACAGGGGGAGACCCAGTACTTC.

This clonotype was detected many times. The chain links TRBV5-1 to TRBJ2-7; D unresolved. From germline, CDR1 is SGHRS and CDR2 YFSETQ. Trimming stripped 0 bases from V and 1 base from J, with 11 bases between. The CDR3 extends over 15 amino acids. DNA for the CDR3: TGCGCCAGCAGCTTGGACAGCCCCACTTCCTACGAGCAGTACTTC. It translates to CASSLDSPTSYEQYF.

About this clonotype itself: A much bigger clone sits one base away, suggesting this may be a read error. The chain is built from TRBV2 and TRBJ2-2; TRBD1 aligns across 9 bases. J lost 9 bases, V lost 6 bases, and 8 bases had no gene match. This CDR3 is built from 14 residues. The germline V gene has CDR1 SNHLY and CDR2 FYNNEI. The CDR3 nucleotides are TGTGCCAGCAGAGACGGACAGGGGACCAGGGAGCTGTTTTTT. Translating gives CASRDGQGTRELFF.

Of note for this clonotype: Possible read error: a much larger clone is one base away. V usage is TRBV19 and J usage is TRBJ1-2; 8 bases line up with TRBD1. The V gene's germline CDR1 is LNHDA and CDR2 SQIVND (reference sequence). The CDR3 runs to 14 residues. The chain's CDR3 is CASSFVTGAYSYTF. Written as DNA, the CDR3 is TGTGCCAGTAGTTTCGTGACAGGGGCCTATAGCTACACCTTC.

Ten or more counts support this clonotype. This rearrangement joins TRBV7-9 to TRBJ2-1; 8 bases map to TRBD2. There are 14 residues in the CDR3. Trimming removed 5 bases from V and 4 bases from J; junction bases left unmatched: 4. Germline values: CDR1 SEHNR, CDR2 FQNEAQ (reference sequence). The chain's CDR3 is CASSKAGAYNEQFF. For the CDR3, the DNA is TGTGCCAGCAGCAAAGCGGGGGCTTACAATGAGCAGTTCTTC.

This clonotype was picked up many times. V usage is TRBV5-5 and J usage is TRBJ1-2; 9 bases are shared with TRBD1. The CDR3 is 14 residues long. With 4 bases clipped from V and 6 bases from J, the junction kept 7 bases outside the gene matches. Germline CDR1 is SGHKS and CDR2 is YYEKEE (reference sequence). The CDR3 spells CASSTRDREDGYTF. As DNA, the CDR3 is TGTGCCAGCAGCACCCGGGACAGGGAAGATGGCTACACCTTC.

In this sample, this clonotype turned up many times. The rearrangement links TRBV12-3 or TRBV12-4 to TRBJ2-7; 9 nucleotides agree with TRBD1. The CDR3 spans 14 residues. V lost 6 bases to trimming and J lost 5 bases; unmatched junction nucleotides: 8. The CDR3 region is CASRTGQGIHEQYF. In DNA form, the CDR3 reads TGTGCCAGCAGAACGGGACAGGGTATCCACGAGCAGTACTTC.

This clonotype has a count of ten or more. The V and J genes are TRBV18 and TRBJ2-2, with D unclear. Trimming took off 4 bases at V and 6 bases at J, with 15 bases between the two ends. Germline CDR1 reads KGHSH; CDR2 reads LQKENI. The CDR3 loop spans 15 amino acids. Here the CDR3 reads CASSQVQPRSGELFF. CDR3 nucleotide sequence: TGTGCCAGCTCACAGGTCCAACCCCGATCCGGGGAGCTGTTTTTT.

At least ten counts were recorded for this clonotype. The genes are TRBV11-2 and TRBJ2-5, with TRBD2 matching 8 bases. V shed 5 bases and J 2 bases; nucleotides not matched to a gene: 7. This CDR3 has 15 residues. Germline-derived CDR1 and CDR2 are SGHAT and FQNNGV. CDR3 in amino acids: CASSPGLAYQETQYF. The CDR3 bases are TGTGCCAGCAGCCCCGGACTAGCCTATCAAGAGACCCAGTACTTC.

This clonotype was seen ten or more times. The chain is built from TRBV4-1 and TRBJ2-7, with 8 positions matching TRBD2. The CDR3 has 14 amino acids. Germline V gene sequence: CDR1 MGHRA, CDR2 YSYEKL. With 3 bases clipped from V and 6 bases from J, the junction kept 7 bases outside the gene matches. CDR3 bases: TGCGCCAGCAGCCACGGAGCGGGAGTGGGCGAGCAGTACTTC. It translates to CASSHGAGVGEQYF.

This clonotype was seen repeatedly, ten times or more. The J gene is TRBJ2-3, the V gene TRBV20-1; no firm D call. The germline V gene encodes CDR1 DFQATT and CDR2 SNEGSKA (reference sequence). CDR3 length equals 10 residues. V dropped 3 bases and J dropped 2 bases, with 0 bases sitting between them. The DNA for the CDR3 is TGCAGTGCTAGCACAGATACGCAGTATTTT. This translates into CSASTDTQYF.

Many counts were recorded for this clonotype. The chain uses TRBV5-1 and TRBJ2-1; 9 bases fit TRBD2. CDR1 and CDR2 (germline): SGHRS, YFSETQ. Trimming cost V 4 bases and J 2 bases; bases outside gene matches: 7. This CDR3 spans 16 amino acids. This CDR3 reads CASSRAGTSPYNEQFF. The CDR3 bases are TGCGCCAGCAGCCGCGCCGGGACTAGCCCCTACAATGAGCAGTTCTTC.

This clonotype was counted ten times or more. V usage is TRBV5-1 and J usage is TRBJ1-2, with TRBD1 as a possible D gene (6 bases). CDR1 SGHRS and CDR2 YFSETQ come from the germline V gene. V was clipped by 0 bases and J by 4 bases, with 13 bases between them. CDR3 length equals 15 residues. CDR3 nucleotide sequence: TGCGCCAGCAGCTTGGACCCAGGGGAGGTCTATGGCTACACCTTC. Its protein product is CASSLDPGEVYGYTF.

This clonotype occurred a few times. This clone may be a read error of a much larger clone one base away. This chain links TRBV7-9 with TRBJ1-6, with 8 positions matching TRBD1. CDR3 length: 14 amino acids. Germline loops: CDR1 SEHNR, CDR2 FQNEAQ (reference sequence). V trimming: 4 bases; J trimming: 13 bases; junction bases outside the gene matches: 9. CDR3 sequence: CASSSGDRRFPLHF. CDR3 nucleotides: TGTGCCAGCAGCTCAGGGGACAGGAGATTCCCCCTCCACTTT.

In regard to this clonotype: A much larger clonotype is one base distant, so this may be a read error. The gene calls are TRBV7-3 and TRBJ2-1, with 11 bases aligning to TRBD2. The CDR3 consists of 18 residues. Germline assignment: CDR1 SGHTA and CDR2 FQGTGA. J was trimmed by 7 bases and V by 4 bases; bases with no gene match: 15. CDR3 sequence (DNA): TGTGCCAGCAGCTCCCTCCGGCGGTCCCTAGCGGGAGGTAATGAGCAGTTCTTC. The encoded protein is CASSSLRRSLAGGNEQFF.

This clonotype has ten or more counts. The genes are TRBV29-1 and TRBJ1-2; 10 nucleotides match TRBD1. The germline CDR1 and CDR2 sequences are SQVTM and ANQGSEA. The trim removed 6 bases at V and 5 bases at J, leaving 3 bases unmatched. The CDR3 loop spans 12 amino acids. DNA of the CDR3: TGCAGCGTAAAGGGACAGGGGTATGGCTACACCTTC. It yields the protein CSVKGQGYGYTF.

This clonotype was found many times. The V call is TRBV7-2, the J call TRBJ2-3; the D call may be TRBD1 or TRBD2 (5 bases each). With 2 bases removed from V and 0 bases from J, the gap between germline ends came to 9 bases. This CDR3 region has 15 residues. Per germline, CDR1 SGHTA and CDR2 FQGNSA. CDR3 nucleotides: TGTGCCAGCAGCTTATGGGGGTCTAGCACAGATACGCAGTATTTT. Its translation is CASSLWGSSTDTQYF.

This clonotype has ten or more counts. The V call is TRBV11-2, the J call TRBJ2-3, with TRBD2 identical over 10 bases. The trim removed 8 bases at V and 2 bases at J, leaving 7 bases unmatched. There are 15 residues in the CDR3. Per the germline V gene, CDR1 is SGHAT and CDR2 is FQNNGV. The CDR3: CASSASGGATDTQYF. The DNA of the CDR3 is TGTGCCAGCTCCGCTAGCGGGGGAGCCACAGATACGCAGTATTTT.

This clonotype has at least ten counts. This rearrangement joins TRBV2 to TRBJ2-7; TRBD1 matches at 9 bases. The CDR3 is made up of 12 amino acids. Germline CDR1 is SNHLY and CDR2 is FYNNEI. With 9 bases clipped from V and 4 bases from J, the junction kept 4 bases outside the gene matches. CDR3 in DNA: TGTGCCAGTGACAGGGGGAGTTACGAGCAGTACTTC. This gives the protein CASDRGSYEQYF. The complete variable domain, with remaining parts taken from reference TRBV2 and TRBJ2-7, reads EPEVTQTPSHQVTQMGQEVILRCVPISNHLYFYWYRQILGQKVEFLVSFYNNEISEKSEIFDDQFSVERPDGSNFTLKIRSTKLEDSAMYFCASDRGSYEQYFGPGTRLTVT.

This clonotype was observed many times. The chain is built from TRBV29-1 and TRBJ2-3, with 7 bases identical to TRBD1. The CDR3 has 13 residues. Germline V gene data show CDR1 as SQVTM and CDR2 as ANQGSEA. The junction had 6 bases not matched to a gene; V was cut back by 6 bases and J by 3 bases. The CDR3 loop reads CSVVTGFTDTQYF. Written as DNA, the CDR3 is TGCAGCGTGGTGACAGGGTTTACAGATACGCAGTATTTT.

The gene calls are TRBV12-3 or TRBV12-4 and TRBJ1-2; unclear D gene. The CDR3 extends over 15 amino acids. Trimming stripped 3 bases from V and 7 bases from J, with 18 bases between. In DNA, the CDR3 is TGTGCCAGCAGTTTTGTTCTAGGTACCTCTATTGGCTACACCTTC. It yields the protein CASSFVLGTSIGYTF.

This clonotype was seen ten or more times. The chain carries TRBV10-3 and TRBJ2-2; 7 nucleotides align to TRBD2. Germline V gives CDR1 ENHRY, CDR2 SYGVKD. CDR3 size: 16 residues. The V segment lost 0 bases and the J segment 2 bases; nucleotides outside the gene matches: 3. The chain's CDR3 is CAISESLAVNTGELFF. CDR3 nucleotide sequence: TGTGCCATCAGTGAGTCGCTAGCGGTCAACACCGGGGAGCTGTTTTTT.

This clonotype has ten or more counts. The rearrangement links TRBV24-1 to TRBJ2-5, with no clear D. V was clipped by 4 bases and J by 2 bases, with 13 bases between them. Germline loops: CDR1 KGHDR, CDR2 SFDVKD. The CDR3 spans 15 residues. For the CDR3, the DNA is TGTGCCACCAGTGACCCCTCCGGATCTCAAGAGACCCAGTACTTC. Protein product: CATSDPSGSQETQYF.

CDR3 DNA: TGTGCCAGTAGCCGTAGCGGGTCCTACGAGCAGTACTTC. This gives the protein CASSRSGSYEQYF. This sequence joins TRBV19 and TRBJ2-7, with 7 positions matching TRBD2. The CDR3 runs 13 residues. V lost 6 bases to trimming and J lost 1 base; unmatched junction nucleotides: 3. Per germline, CDR1 LNHDA and CDR2 SQIVND (reference sequence). The full variable domain, its missing parts supplied by reference TRBV19 and TRBJ2-7, is DGGITQSPKYLFRKEGQNVTLSCEQNLNHDAMYWYRQDPGQGLRLIYYSQIVNDFQKGDIAEGYSVSREKKESFPLTVTSAQKNPTAFYLCASSRSGSYEQYFGPGTRLTVT.